Following are 20 T cell receptor beta chains from one sample sequenced in a study of shared clonotypes between healthy human individuals. The assay was immunoSEQ multiplex PCR, and TCRdb's table has in-frame clones only and misses some. The table lists 1.6 million or so clones, 96% of them singletons. The specimen sequenced was naive CD4+ T cells sorted from blood. Described subset: CD45RA+ positively selected. Receptor source: a man under 40 in good health.

A word on this clone: The sample has other DNA sequences that encode this CDR3 too. The rearrangement joins TRBV18 to TRBJ2-1, with D possibly TRBD2 on 6 matching bases. Trimming pared 4 bases from V and 0 bases from J, leaving 10 bases between. Per the germline V gene, CDR1 is KGHSH and CDR2 is LQKENI. The CDR3 is made up of 15 amino acids. CDR3 nucleotide sequence: TGTGCCAGCTCACGGGCGGGGAGCTCCTACAATGAGCAGTTCTTC. Translating gives CASSRAGSSYNEQFF.

This sequence joins TRBV9 and TRBJ1-2; D call uncertain. In germline, CDR1 is SGDLS, CDR2 YYNGEE. V gave up 0 bases and J gave up 2 bases, with 5 bases separating them. The CDR3 contains 13 residues. CDR3 sequence reads: CASSVEKNYGYTF. The CDR3 DNA reads as TGTGCCAGCAGCGTAGAAAAGAACTATGGCTACACCTTC.

On this clone itself: The sample contains more than one DNA sequence encoding this CDR3. V usage is TRBV27 and J usage is TRBJ1-1; D is unresolved. Germline V gene lookup returns CDR1 MNHEY and CDR2 SMNVEV (reference sequence). Trimming removed 6 bases at V and 0 bases at J, with 8 bases between. The CDR3 extends over 13 amino acids. The CDR3 spells CASSLLLNTEAFF. For the CDR3, the DNA is TGTGCCAGCAGCCTGTTATTGAACACTGAAGCTTTCTTT.

The rearrangement uses TRBV7-2 and TRBJ1-5; 9 bases map to TRBD1. Per the germline V gene, CDR1 is SGHTA and CDR2 is FQGNSA. Losses at the gene ends were 5 bases for V and 6 bases for J; bases not matched to a gene: 8. CDR3 length: 15 amino acids. The chain's CDR3 is CASSPGTGLGQPQHF. CDR3 nucleotide sequence: TGTGCCAGCAGCCCCGGGACAGGGTTAGGTCAGCCCCAGCATTTT.

The chain has TRBV10-2 and TRBJ1-1, with 7 bases aligning to TRBD1. The CDR3 sequence is 11 residues long. V lost 7 bases, J lost 5 bases, and 1 base stayed unmatched. CDR1 and CDR2 from the germline V gene are WSHSY and SAAADI. DNA of the CDR3: TGCGCCAGCACAGGGGGGACTGAAGCTTTCTTT. It translates to CASTGGTEAFF.

The chain couples TRBV20-1 to TRBJ2-7; D possibly uses TRBD1 or TRBD2 (5 bases each). The length of the CDR3 is 11 residues. Looked up from germline, CDR1 is DFQATT and CDR2 is SNEGSKA (reference sequence). V lost 4 bases and J lost 7, with 11 bases in between. The CDR3 reads CSATGLREQYF. CDR3 coding DNA: TGCAGTGCTACGGGGCTACGGGAGCAGTACTTC.

The V and J genes are TRBV7-2 and TRBJ1-2, with a possible D match to TRBD1 (5 bases). Trimming cost V 5 bases and J 4 bases, with 11 bases left between them. The CDR3 runs to 13 residues. CDR1 and CDR2 from the germline V gene are SGHTA and FQGNSA. CDR3 in amino acids: CASSQQEIYGYTF. In nucleotides, the CDR3 is TGTGCCAGCAGCCAACAGGAAATCTATGGCTACACCTTC.

Remarks on this clone: Other nucleotide sequences in the sample specify the same CDR3. This sequence joins TRBV18 and TRBJ2-5; TRBD2 is a possible D gene (6 bases). Trimming shortened V by 4 bases and J by 2 bases, and 8 bases separated the two germline ends. The CDR3 totals 13 residues. Germline CDR1 is KGHSH and CDR2 is LQKENI. CDR3 loop: CASSRGTQETQYF. CDR3 DNA sequence: TGTGCCAGCTCACGGGGGACTCAAGAGACCCAGTACTTC. Combining the CDR3 with reference TRBV18 and TRBJ2-5 gives the whole variable domain NAGVMQNPRHLVRRRGQEARLRCSPMKGHSHVYWYRQLPEEGLKFMVYLQKENIIDESGMPKERFSAEFPKEGPSILRIQQVVRGDSAAYFCASSRGTQETQYFGPGTRLLVL.

This chain uses TRBV5-1 with TRBJ2-2; 9 nucleotides line up with TRBD2. The CDR3 covers 16 residues. Germline assignment: CDR1 SGHRS and CDR2 YFSETQ. V lost 0 bases and J lost 4; bases outside the gene matches: 4. The CDR3 loop is CASSLGAGGVTGELFF. The CDR3 region has the DNA TGCGCCAGCAGCTTGGGAGCGGGAGGTGTCACCGGGGAGCTGTTTTTT.

The V gene is TRBV9, the J gene TRBJ2-2; TRBD2 is a possible D gene (5 bases). Germline CDR1 is SGDLS and CDR2 is YYNGEE. The CDR3 runs 15 residues. Trimming shortened V by 0 bases and J by 3 bases, and 9 bases separated the two germline ends. As DNA, the CDR3 is TGTGCCAGCAGCGTAGACCCCGGGGACACCGGGGAGCTGTTTTTT. The encoded protein is CASSVDPGDTGELFF.

The chain has TRBV18 and TRBJ1-5; D not certain. The germline V gene has CDR1 KGHSH and CDR2 LQKENI. This CDR3 has 13 residues. With 0 bases removed from V and 5 bases from J, the gap between germline ends came to 5 bases. CDR3 bases: TGTGCCAGCTCACCACCCCCCCATCAGCCCCAGCATTTT. Encoded protein: CASSPPPHQPQHF.

The rearrangement joins TRBV5-1 to TRBJ2-5, with a tentative D call TRBD2 (5 bases). From germline, CDR1 is SGHRS and CDR2 YFSETQ. V dropped 0 bases and J dropped 2 bases, with 20 bases sitting between them. This CDR3 region has 18 residues. CDR3 region: CASSLAKSASGKQETQYF. For the CDR3, the DNA is TGCGCCAGCAGCTTGGCCAAAAGCGCCTCGGGAAAGCAAGAGACCCAGTACTTC.

The rearrangement links TRBV5-4 to TRBJ2-1; D tentatively reads TRBD1 or TRBD2 (5 bases each). Germline V gene data show CDR1 as SGHNT and CDR2 as YYREEE (reference sequence). The CDR3 runs to 15 residues. Trimming removed 4 bases at V and 1 base at J, with 12 bases between. The CDR3, as DNA: TGTGCCAGCAGCGGAGGACACGCGTCCTACAATGAGCAGTTCTTC. This codes for CASSGGHASYNEQFF.

The rearrangement links TRBV5-1 to TRBJ2-1; 11 nucleotides match TRBD1. Germline trimming cut 4 bases from V and 7 bases from J; bases unmatched to any gene: 7. Germline values: CDR1 SGHRS, CDR2 YFSETQ. The CDR3 sequence is 15 residues long. The DNA for the CDR3 is TGCGCCAGCAGCACTGGACAGGGGGCGCAGAATGAGCAGTTCTTC. This encodes CASSTGQGAQNEQFF.

This chain links TRBV15 with TRBJ1-5, with D possibly matching TRBD1 (5 bases). Deletions cut 1 base from V and 2 bases from J, with 9 bases between. Germline assignment: CDR1 LNHNV and CDR2 YYDKDF (reference sequence). The CDR3 is made up of 15 amino acids. The CDR3 loop is CATSRAGGGNQPQHF. The CDR3 coding sequence is TGTGCCACCAGCAGAGCTGGGGGAGGCAATCAGCCCCAGCATTTT.

This clone showed up just once. V is TRBV27 and J is TRBJ2-7, with 12 positions matching TRBD2. In germline, CDR1 is MNHEY, CDR2 SMNVEV (reference sequence). The V gene end was trimmed by 2 bases and the J gene end by 1 base; junction bases not matched to a gene: 12. The CDR3 runs to 19 residues. The CDR3 loop is CASSLISIPTSGSSYEQYF. In DNA, the CDR3 is TGTGCCAGCAGTTTAATTTCTATCCCGACTAGCGGGAGTTCCTACGAGCAGTACTTC.

This chain links TRBV2 with TRBJ2-2; perhaps TRBD2 as D (6 bases). The CDR3 covers 16 residues. The germline gives CDR1 SNHLY, CDR2 FYNNEI. V shed 7 bases and J shed 2 bases, with 17 bases lying between them. CDR3 amino acids: CASKPEVAVNTGELFF. CDR3 in DNA: TGTGCCAGCAAACCGGAAGTAGCGGTTAACACCGGGGAGCTGTTTTTT.

V gene TRBV5-1 combines with J gene TRBJ2-3, with TRBD2 matching over 14 bases. CDR3 length: 17 residues. The V and J ends lost 4 bases and 1 base, in that order; junction bases with no gene match: 5. Germline lookup yields CDR1 SGHRS and CDR2 YFSETQ. CDR3 sequence reads: CASSKGLAGAGTDTQYF. The CDR3 DNA reads TGCGCCAGCAGCAAGGGACTAGCGGGAGCAGGCACAGATACGCAGTATTTT.

The rearrangement uses TRBV11-2 and TRBJ2-5; the match to TRBD1 covers 7 bases. The CDR3 totals 16 residues. Looked up from germline, CDR1 is SGHAT and CDR2 is FQNNGV. Unmatched junction bases numbered 15, after V lost 6 bases and J lost 5 bases. CDR3 sequence: CASSSVLQGQGETQYF. Here the CDR3 DNA reads TGTGCCAGCAGTTCAGTATTACAGGGGCAAGGGGAGACCCAGTACTTC.

The chain couples TRBV5-1 to TRBJ2-7, with 8 bases matching TRBD2. The CDR3 length is 14 residues. CDR1 and CDR2 from the germline V gene are SGHRS and YFSETQ. J gave up 5 bases and V 0 bases, and 4 bases lay outside the gene matches. CDR3: CASSLAGRGDEQYF. CDR3 nucleotide sequence: TGCGCCAGCAGCTTGGCCGGGAGGGGAGACGAGCAGTACTTC.